The T cell receptor (beta chain) described here comes from a study of cytomegalovirus exposure and HLA in healthy donors. Primers for the PCR totalled 60 Vbeta and 13 Jbeta. Sequenced by immunoSEQ multiplex PCR; TCRdb stores in-frame clones only, minus some. The table includes some 110,000 clones, roughly three quarters detected once. General study findings and limits: Through in vitro validation, three CMV-associated chains were shown to be specific for CMV antigens. Using the classifier, cytomegalovirus status was reportedly diagnosed with high specificity and sensitivity. In a later analysis, HLA-associated beta chains showed higher expansion and lower generation probabilities than comparable chains.

Of note for this clone: No antigen is known for it.

Trimming at V came to 5 bases and at J to 13 bases, leaving 12 bases not matched to a gene. CDR1 and CDR2 from the germline V gene are SEHNR and FQNEAQ (reference sequence). CDR3 length: 13 residues. The V and J genes are TRBV7-9 and TRBJ1-1; 8 nucleotides agree with TRBD1. This receptor was obtained from a man aged 50 to 60 in good health and CMV-seropositive. The sample comprised PBMCs. The CDR3 protein is CASSPDRELVCFF. The DNA for the CDR3 is TGTGCCAGCAGCCCGGACAGGGAACTTGTGTGTTTCTTT.